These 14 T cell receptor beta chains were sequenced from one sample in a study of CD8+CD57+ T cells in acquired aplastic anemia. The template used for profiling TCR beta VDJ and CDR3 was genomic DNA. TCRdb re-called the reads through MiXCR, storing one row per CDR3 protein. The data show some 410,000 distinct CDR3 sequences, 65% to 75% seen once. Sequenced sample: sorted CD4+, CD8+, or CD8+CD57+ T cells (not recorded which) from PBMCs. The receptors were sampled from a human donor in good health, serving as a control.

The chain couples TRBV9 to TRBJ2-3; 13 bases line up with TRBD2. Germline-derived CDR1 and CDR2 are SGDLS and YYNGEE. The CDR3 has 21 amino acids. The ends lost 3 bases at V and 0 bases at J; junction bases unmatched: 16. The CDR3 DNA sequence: TGTGCCAGCAGCGCAAGGGGGGAGGAGGGACTAGCGGGACTAAGCACAGATACGCAGTATTTT. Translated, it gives CASSARGEEGLAGLSTDTQYF.

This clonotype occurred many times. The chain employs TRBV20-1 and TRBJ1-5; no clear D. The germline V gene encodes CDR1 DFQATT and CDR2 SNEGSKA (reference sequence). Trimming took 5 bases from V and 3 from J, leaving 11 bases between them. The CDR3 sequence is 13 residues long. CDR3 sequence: CSASSSVNQPQHF. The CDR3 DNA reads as TGCAGTGCTTCCAGTAGTGTCAATCAGCCCCAGCATTTT.

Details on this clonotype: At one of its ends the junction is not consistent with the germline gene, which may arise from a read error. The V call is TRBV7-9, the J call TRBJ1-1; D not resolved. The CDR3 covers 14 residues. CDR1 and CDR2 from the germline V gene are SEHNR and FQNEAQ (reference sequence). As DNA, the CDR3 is TGTGCCAGCAGCTTAGGCCTCGGGAGCACTGATACGTTGTTT. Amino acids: CASSLGLGSTDTLF. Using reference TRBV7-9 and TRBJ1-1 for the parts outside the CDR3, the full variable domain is DTGVSQNPRHKITKRGQNVTFRCDPISEHNRLYWYRQTLGQGPEFLTYFQNEAQLEKSRLLSDRFSAERPKGSFSTLEIQRTEQGDSAMYLCASSLGLGSTDTLFGQGTRLTVV.

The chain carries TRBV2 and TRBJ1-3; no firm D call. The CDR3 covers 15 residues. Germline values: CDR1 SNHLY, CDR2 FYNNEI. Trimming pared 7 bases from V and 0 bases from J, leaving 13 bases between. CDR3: CASISDRVSGNTIYF. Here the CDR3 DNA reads TGTGCCAGCATTTCGGACCGAGTCTCTGGAAACACCATATATTTT. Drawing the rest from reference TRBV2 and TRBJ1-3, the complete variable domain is EPEVTQTPSHQVTQMGQEVILRCVPISNHLYFYWYRQILGQKVEFLVSFYNNEISEKSEIFDDQFSVERPDGSNFTLKIRSTKLEDSAMYFCASISDRVSGNTIYFGEGSWLTVV.

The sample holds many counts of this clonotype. Here the CDR3 reads CASSPVGKDAYEQYF. The CDR3 DNA reads TGTGCCAGTAGTCCAGTGGGAAAAGACGCCTACGAGCAGTACTTC. V and J are TRBV19 and TRBJ2-7; D gene unclear. The CDR3 loop spans 15 amino acids. CDR1 and CDR2 (germline): LNHDA, SQIVND (reference sequence). V was clipped by 5 bases and J by 2 bases, with 16 bases between them.

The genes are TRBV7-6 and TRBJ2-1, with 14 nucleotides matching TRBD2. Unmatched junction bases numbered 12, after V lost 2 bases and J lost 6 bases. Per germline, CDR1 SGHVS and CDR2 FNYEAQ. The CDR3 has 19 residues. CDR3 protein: CASSLRPSTSGGARNEQFF. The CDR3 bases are TGTGCCAGCAGCTTACGGCCGTCGACTAGCGGGGGGGCGCGCAATGAGCAGTTCTTC.

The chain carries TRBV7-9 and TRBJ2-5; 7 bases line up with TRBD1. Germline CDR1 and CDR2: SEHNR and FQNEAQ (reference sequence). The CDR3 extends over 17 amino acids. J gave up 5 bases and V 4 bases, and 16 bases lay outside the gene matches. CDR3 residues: CASSSTGSRGSYETQYF. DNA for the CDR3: TGTGCCAGCAGCTCAACGGGTAGCAGGGGGTCGTATGAGACCCAGTACTTC.

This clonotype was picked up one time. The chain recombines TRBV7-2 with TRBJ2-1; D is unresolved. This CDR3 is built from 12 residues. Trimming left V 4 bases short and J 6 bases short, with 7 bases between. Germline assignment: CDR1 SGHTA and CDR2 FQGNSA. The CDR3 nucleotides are TGTGCCAGCAGCTCCCGAATCAATGAGCAGTTCTTC. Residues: CASSSRINEQFF. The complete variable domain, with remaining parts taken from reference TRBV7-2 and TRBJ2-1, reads GAGVSQSPSNKVTEKGKDVELRCDPISGHTALYWYRQSLGQGLEFLIYFQGNSAPDKSGLPSDRFSAERTGGSVSTLTIQRTQQEDSAVYLCASSSRINEQFFGPGTRLTVL.

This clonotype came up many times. The CDR3 DNA sequence: TGTGCCAGCAGCTTAGCTTGGAGCGGGGGTACAGATACGCAGTATTTT. Protein: CASSLAWSGGTDTQYF. This chain links TRBV7-8 with TRBJ2-3, with 8 bases aligning to TRBD2. Germline CDR1 reads SGHVS; CDR2 reads FQNEAQ. The CDR3 spans 16 residues. The V and J ends lost 0 bases and 3 bases, in that order; junction bases with no gene match: 5.

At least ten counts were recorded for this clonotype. The CDR3, as DNA: TGTGCCAGCAGTCAAGACCTTAAGGGGGAGCAGTTCTTC. Encoded protein: CASSQDLKGEQFF. V is TRBV5-8 and J is TRBJ2-1; D perhaps matches TRBD1 (5 bases). The germline gives CDR1 SGHTS, CDR2 YDEGEE. Trimming stripped 5 bases from V and 10 bases from J, with 16 bases between. This CDR3 contains 13 residues.

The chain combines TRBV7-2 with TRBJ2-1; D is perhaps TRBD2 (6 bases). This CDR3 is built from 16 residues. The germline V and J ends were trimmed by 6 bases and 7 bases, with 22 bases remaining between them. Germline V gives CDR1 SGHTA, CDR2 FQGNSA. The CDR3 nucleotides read TGTGCCAGCAGGGCGGGGACGGGGGAGTCGTATAATGAGCAGTTCTTC. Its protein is CASRAGTGESYNEQFF.

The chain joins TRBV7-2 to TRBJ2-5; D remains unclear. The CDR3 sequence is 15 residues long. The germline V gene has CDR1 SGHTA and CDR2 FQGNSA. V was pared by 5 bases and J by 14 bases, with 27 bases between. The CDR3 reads CASSLLESGEEKFYF. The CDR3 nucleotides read TGTGCCAGCAGCCTCCTAGAATCGGGTGAAGAGAAGTTCTACTTC.

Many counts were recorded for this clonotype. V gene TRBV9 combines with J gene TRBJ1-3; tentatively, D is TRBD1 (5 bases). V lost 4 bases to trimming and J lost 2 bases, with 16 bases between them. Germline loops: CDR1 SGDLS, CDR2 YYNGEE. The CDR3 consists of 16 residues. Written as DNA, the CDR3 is TGTGCCAGCAGCCTTCGGGACGCCCAACCTGGAAACACCATATATTTT. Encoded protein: CASSLRDAQPGNTIYF.

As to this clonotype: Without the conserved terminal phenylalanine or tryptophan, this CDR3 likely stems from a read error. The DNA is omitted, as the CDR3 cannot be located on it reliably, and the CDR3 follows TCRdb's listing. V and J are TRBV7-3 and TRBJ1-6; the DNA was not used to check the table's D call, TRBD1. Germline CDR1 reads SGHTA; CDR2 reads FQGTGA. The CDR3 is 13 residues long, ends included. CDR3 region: CASGRGISTDTQY.